This T cell receptor beta chain derives from a study of blood T cells in healthy people across ages. On the study more broadly: Every two T cells gave about one barcoded beta molecule via template switching.

This clonotype came up a few times. Every participating donor contributed around 9.5 milliliters of peripheral blood through a draw. A second PCR, run for roughly 7 to 11 cycles, used a sample-barcoded 5' primer plus a J-beta primer mix. MiXCR, run by TCRdb on the 5' RACE reads, gives a single entry per CDR3 protein. Of over 700,000 distinct CDR3 sequences in the sample, approximately 25% were seen once. This sample also appeared in a second study, on T cells of mothers and their children. That paper states: The study sampled three healthy Caucasian mothers and their six children. There was no detection of any persistent microchimeric T cell clones.

The sequencing input was blood. The clonotype was recovered from a boy aged 5-17 years in good health.

The CDR3, as DNA: TGTGCCAGCAGTGAACGGCTAGCGGGGGCCGAGACCCAGTACTTC. This translates into CASSERLAGAETQYF. The genes are TRBV2 and TRBJ2-7; 10 positions match TRBD2. The J call may be wrong; the DNA end is better matched by TRBJ2-5. This CDR3 has 15 amino acids. Germline assignment: CDR1 SNHLY and CDR2 FYNNEI.